Listed here are 22 T cell receptor beta chains from one sample, sequenced in a study of cytomegalovirus exposure and HLA in healthy donors. 60 Vbeta and 13 Jbeta primers were used in PCR. Generated by immunoSEQ multiplex PCR, the TCRdb table keeps only in-frame clones and is missing some. Altogether about 130,000 clones are present, 80% being singletons, with the ten largest covering approximately 5%. Source material: PBMCs. These receptors were collected from a young man in good health and CMV-seronegative.

V and J are TRBV18 and TRBJ2-7; 10 nucleotides match TRBD2. Germline trimming cut 2 bases from V and 5 bases from J; bases unmatched to any gene: 6. The CDR3 has 15 residues. Germline values: CDR1 KGHSH, CDR2 LQKENI. This CDR3 is CASSPSLAGAHEQYF. The DNA of the CDR3 is TGTGCCAGCTCACCATCTCTAGCGGGAGCCCACGAGCAGTACTTC.

The CDR3 nucleotides read TGTGCCAGCAGCTTAGAGGTGCGACAGGGGTACGAGCAGTACTTC. This translates into CASSLEVRQGYEQYF. The rearrangement uses TRBV7-9 and TRBJ2-7; 8 bases match TRBD1. The V gene end was trimmed by 1 base and the J gene end by 4 bases; junction bases not matched to a gene: 6. There are 15 residues in the CDR3. Germline V gives CDR1 SEHNR, CDR2 FQNEAQ (reference sequence).

V usage is TRBV29-1 and J usage is TRBJ2-1, with D perhaps matching TRBD2 (5 bases). Between the trimmed V and J ends, which lost 3 bases and 15 bases, there was a span of 18 bases. This CDR3 has 12 amino acids. The germline gives CDR1 SQVTM, CDR2 ANQGSEA. The CDR3 region has the DNA TGCAGCGTTGAGAGCCCACTAGGCGGTCCGTTCTTC. This gives the protein CSVESPLGGPFF.

This chain joins TRBV15 and TRBJ1-2; TRBD1 matches 7 bases. CDR1 LNHNV and CDR2 YYDKDF come from the germline V gene (reference sequence). V lost 3 bases, J lost 8 bases, and 12 bases stayed unmatched. The CDR3 contains 15 residues. The CDR3 sequence: CATSSPDRVFFGYTF. The DNA for the CDR3 is TGTGCCACCAGCAGCCCTGACAGGGTCTTTTTCGGCTACACCTTC. The whole variable domain, remainder taken from reference TRBV15 and TRBJ1-2, is DAMVIQNPRYQVTQFGKPVTLSCSQTLNHNVMYWYQQKSSQAPKLLFHYYDKDFNNEADTPDNFQSRRPNTSFCFLDIRSPGLGDTAMYLCATSSPDRVFFGYTFGSGTRLTVV.

The chain has TRBV28 and TRBJ2-5; D is perhaps TRBD2 (6 bases). The ends were cut back, 1 base at V and 3 bases at J, with 18 bases in the middle. The CDR3 is made up of 17 amino acids. The V gene's germline CDR1 is MDHEN and CDR2 SYDVKM. CDR3 residues: CASSLFRRADNKETQYF. The CDR3, as DNA: TGTGCCAGCAGTTTATTTAGGAGGGCAGACAACAAAGAGACCCAGTACTTC.

The J gene is TRBJ1-1, the V gene TRBV30; D unresolved. The germline V gene has CDR1 GTSNPN and CDR2 SVGIG (reference sequence). V was shortened by 0 bases and J by 1 base, with 6 bases between the two germline ends. This CDR3 is built from 13 residues. CDR3 sequence (DNA): TGTGCCTGGAGTGTGGCCCGGAACACTGAAGCTTTCTTT. This sequence encodes CAWSVARNTEAFF.

V usage is TRBV9 and J usage is TRBJ2-2; tentatively, D is TRBD2 (6 bases). The CDR3 contains 13 residues. Trimming removed 6 bases from V and 4 bases from J, with 10 bases in between. In germline, CDR1 is SGDLS, CDR2 YYNGEE. This CDR3 is CASKAGGTGELFF. The CDR3 bases are TGTGCCAGCAAAGCGGGCGGCACCGGGGAGCTGTTTTTT.

This chain links TRBV10-3 with TRBJ1-1, with 8 bases matching TRBD1. The length of the CDR3 is 13 residues. The V gene end was trimmed by 10 bases and the J gene end by 5 bases; junction bases not matched to a gene: 9. In germline, CDR1 is ENHRY, CDR2 SYGVKD. The CDR3: CATHGQGGTEAFF. CDR3 DNA sequence: TGTGCCACTCACGGACAGGGAGGGACTGAAGCTTTCTTT.

This clone was seen a few times. The chain couples TRBV5-1 to TRBJ2-1, with D possibly TRBD2 on 5 matching bases. Germline CDR1 reads SGHRS; CDR2 reads YFSETQ. Trimming pared 0 bases from V and 0 bases from J, leaving 7 bases between. The CDR3 totals 15 residues. The CDR3 DNA follows: TGCGCCAGCAGCTTGGGAGGGATCTCCTACAATGAGCAGTTCTTC. This gives the protein CASSLGGISYNEQFF.

The V call is TRBV6-1, the J call TRBJ2-2; 7 bases are shared with TRBD1. There are 15 residues in the CDR3. In germline, CDR1 is MNHNS, CDR2 SASEGT. V lost 5 bases and J lost 4; bases outside the gene matches: 7. CDR3 coding DNA: TGTGCCAGCAGTACCCACAGGGGCGCCACCGGGGAGCTGTTTTTT. Its translation: CASSTHRGATGELFF.

V is TRBV6-5 and J is TRBJ2-1, with 11 positions matching TRBD2. This CDR3 has 15 amino acids. The germline V gene encodes CDR1 MNHEY and CDR2 SVGAGI. V lost 4 bases, J lost 8 bases, and 7 bases stayed unmatched. The CDR3 sequence is CASSLHSGGADEQFF. The CDR3 nucleotides are TGTGCCAGCAGTTTACATAGCGGGGGGGCCGATGAGCAGTTCTTC.

V and J are TRBV7-6 and TRBJ2-7; D may be TRBD1 (5 bases). V was trimmed by 4 bases and J by 2 bases, leaving 9 bases between them. There are 13 residues in the CDR3. The germline gives CDR1 SGHVS, CDR2 FNYEAQ. The CDR3 spells CASSSGQTYEQYF. The CDR3 coding sequence is TGTGCCAGCAGCTCCGGACAAACCTACGAGCAGTACTTC.

The chain has TRBV14 and TRBJ2-7; 8 bases map to TRBD2. V trimming: 5 bases; J trimming: 0 bases; junction bases outside the gene matches: 3. The CDR3 totals 14 residues. In germline, CDR1 is SGHDN, CDR2 FVKESK. In DNA form, the CDR3 reads TGTGCCAGCAGCATTAGCGGGGTCTCCTACGAGCAGTACTTC. It codes for CASSISGVSYEQYF.

The rearrangement uses TRBV15 and TRBJ2-7, with 9 positions matching TRBD2. CDR3 length: 15 residues. The V gene end was trimmed by 1 base and the J gene end by 3 bases; junction bases not matched to a gene: 4. The germline gives CDR1 LNHNV, CDR2 YYDKDF (reference sequence). The CDR3 DNA reads as TGTGCCACCAGCAGAGTCGCTAGCGGGGTCTACGAGCAGTACTTC. Protein product: CATSRVASGVYEQYF.

Only a few counts were recorded for this clone. The chain combines TRBV4-3 with TRBJ2-7, with 7 bases aligning to TRBD2. There are 15 residues in the CDR3. The junction had 8 bases not matched to a gene; V was cut back by 2 bases and J by 4 bases. CDR1 is LGHNA and CDR2 is YSLEER in the germline V gene. The CDR3 sequence is CASSQIYGGGYEQYF. CDR3 DNA sequence: TGCGCCAGCAGCCAAATATATGGGGGGGGGTACGAGCAGTACTTC.

The genes are TRBV5-1 and TRBJ2-6; the D gene is possibly TRBD2 (7 bases). The CDR3 is 14 residues long. Germline V gives CDR1 SGHRS, CDR2 YFSETQ. V was clipped by 6 bases and J by 4 bases, with 11 bases between them. The chain's CDR3 is CASMGGPGANVLTF. Here the CDR3 DNA reads TGCGCCAGCATGGGGGGGCCCGGGGCCAACGTCCTGACTTTC.

This chain uses TRBV5-1 with TRBJ2-5; perhaps TRBD2 as D (5 bases). The germline V and J ends were trimmed by 7 bases and 5 bases, with 12 bases remaining between them. From germline, CDR1 is SGHRS and CDR2 YFSETQ. The CDR3 sequence is 12 residues long. The CDR3 coding sequence is TGCGCCAGCGGACCTCGCGGGGAGACCCAGTACTTC. It is translated as CASGPRGETQYF.

The chain recombines TRBV2 with TRBJ2-1; 9 positions agree with TRBD2. The CDR3 consists of 16 residues. With V trimmed by 6 bases and J by 0 bases, 6 bases remained unmatched. Germline lookup yields CDR1 SNHLY and CDR2 FYNNEI. In nucleotides, the CDR3 is TGTGCCAGCAGGACGCTAGCGGGGAGCTCCTACAATGAGCAGTTCTTC. Protein sequence: CASRTLAGSSYNEQFF.

This chain uses TRBV6-6 with TRBJ2-7, with D perhaps matching TRBD1 (6 bases). Trimming stripped 7 bases from V and 4 bases from J, with 17 bases between. CDR1 MNHNY and CDR2 SVGAGI come from the germline V gene (reference sequence). The length of the CDR3 is 14 residues. For the CDR3, the DNA is TGTGCCAGCACTCCATTAGGGGGTCAGTACGAGCAGTACTTC. It translates to CASTPLGGQYEQYF.

This chain links TRBV5-1 with TRBJ2-7; 9 positions match TRBD1. The CDR3 covers 15 residues. The J segment lost 5 bases and the V segment lost 1 base, leaving 7 bases of the junction unmatched. Germline loops: CDR1 SGHRS, CDR2 YFSETQ. The CDR3 nucleotides are TGCGCCAGCAGCTTGACGGGACAGGGATATGACGAGCAGTACTTC. Its protein is CASSLTGQGYDEQYF.

This chain connects TRBV7-2 to TRBJ1-3; TRBD1 matches 7 bases. The germline V gene encodes CDR1 SGHTA and CDR2 FQGNSA. V trimming: 5 bases; J trimming: 6 bases; junction bases outside the gene matches: 7. The CDR3 runs to 14 residues. The CDR3 spells CASSLRTGPNTIYF. The CDR3, as DNA: TGTGCCAGCAGCCTCAGGACAGGACCAAACACCATATATTTT. The variable domain in full, completed from reference TRBV7-2 and TRBJ1-3, reads GAGVSQSPSNKVTEKGKDVELRCDPISGHTALYWYRQSLGQGLEFLIYFQGNSAPDKSGLPSDRFSAERTGGSVSTLTIQRTQQEDSAVYLCASSLRTGPNTIYFGEGSWLTVV.

The chain links TRBV5-1 to TRBJ1-4, with D possibly being TRBD1 (6 bases). Germline V gives CDR1 SGHRS, CDR2 YFSETQ. CDR3 length: 14 residues. V was shortened by 4 bases and J by 8 bases, with 15 bases between the two germline ends. CDR3 nucleotide sequence: TGCGCCAGCAGCGACACAGGGAGACAAGAAAAACTGTTTTTT. Residues: CASSDTGRQEKLFF.